What follows are 8 T cell receptor beta chains derived from one specimen sequenced in a study of T-cell reconstitution after alpha-beta-depleted transplantation in children listed by TCRdb under 2016. The library was made by PCR. Reads for this sample came from an Illumina HiSeq 2500. TCR libraries were prepared with molecular barcoding, using unique molecular identifiers to normalize TCRbeta repertoire quantification. TCRdb's own reprocessing of the public reads used fastp at Q25 and MiXCR and kept productive beta chains. Entries that share a CDR3 protein sequence are merged under the most common genes and DNA. For this sample the table gives 90,000 to 100,000 distinct CDR3 sequences, of which more than 20% were detected only once. The top ten constitute about a fifth of the sample. The sample's treatment or condition, from its label and the paper: allogeneic hematopoietic cell transplantation with graft depleted of TCRalphabeta T cells and CD19 B cells.

Source: PBMCs, taken before TCRalphabeta/CD19-depleted stem cell transplant. These receptors were collected from a boy aged 2 to 10 with acute lymphoblastic leukemia, due to receive a stem cell transplant.

The chain has TRBV10-2 and TRBJ2-7; 8 bases fit TRBD1. Germline CDR1 reads WSHSY; CDR2 reads SAAADI. The length of the CDR3 is 16 residues. V shed 6 bases and J 8 bases; nucleotides not matched to a gene: 18. The CDR3 reads CASREKDRATVEKQYF. The CDR3 nucleotides are TGCGCCAGCAGGGAGAAGGACAGGGCGACGGTTGAGAAGCAGTACTTC.

The chain couples TRBV28 to TRBJ2-2; D might be TRBD2 (6 bases). The V gene lost 5 bases and the J gene lost 1 base, with 23 bases spanning the gap. The length of the CDR3 is 19 residues. In germline, CDR1 is MDHEN, CDR2 SYDVKM. CDR3 coding DNA: TGTGCCAGCAGTAAGGAAGGGAAAGCGGAGGGGTGGAACACCGGGGAGCTGTTTTTT. Encoded protein: CASSKEGKAEGWNTGELFF. Full variable domain (outside the CDR3, taken from reference TRBV28 and TRBJ2-2): DVKVTQSSRYLVKRTGEKVFLECVQDMDHENMFWYRQDPGLGLRLIYFSYDVKMKEKGDIPEGYSVSREKKERFSLILESASTNQTSMYLCASSKEGKAEGWNTGELFFGEGSRLTVL.

J is TRBJ2-1 and V is TRBV28; TRBD2 aligns across 10 bases. Germline loops: CDR1 MDHEN, CDR2 SYDVKM. V lost 6 bases and J lost 4; bases outside the gene matches: 12. This CDR3 is 17 amino acids long. CDR3 sequence (DNA): TGTGCCAGCAGATCAAAAAGCGGGAGGGAAATTTACAATGAGCAGTTCTTC. Translated, it gives CASRSKSGREIYNEQFF.

The rearrangement uses TRBV6-1 and TRBJ2-7, with D possibly TRBD2 on 5 matching bases. The CDR3 totals 15 residues. From germline, CDR1 is MNHNS and CDR2 SASEGT. Trimming took 5 bases from V and 0 from J, leaving 14 bases between them. CDR3 DNA sequence: TGTGCCAGCAGTAGCGGACTTAGGAGCTCCTACGAGCAGTACTTC. It yields the protein CASSSGLRSSYEQYF.

This clonotype was seen ten or more times. The chain employs TRBV6-1 and TRBJ1-4, with D unresolved. V was pared by 4 bases and J by 6 bases, with 9 bases between. The CDR3 sequence is 13 residues long. The germline V gene has CDR1 MNHNS and CDR2 SASEGT. The DNA for the CDR3 is TGTGCCAGCAGTGGATCGATTGATGAAAAACTGTTTTTT. It codes for CASSGSIDEKLFF.

V is TRBV20-1 and J is TRBJ2-7; perhaps TRBD2 as D (6 bases). The V gene's germline CDR1 is DFQATT and CDR2 SNEGSKA (reference sequence). The CDR3 contains 15 residues. V lost 5 bases and J 6 bases, leaving 23 bases between the germline ends. The CDR3: CSAPWVSGGPGEQYF. In DNA, the CDR3 is TGCAGTGCTCCTTGGGTTAGCGGAGGGCCGGGCGAGCAGTACTTC.

This clonotype was counted ten times or more. In DNA, the CDR3 is TGTGCCAGCAGCCAAGTATTTTGGACTAGCGGGGGGTTGAGGAATGAGCAGTTCTTC. This gives the protein CASSQVFWTSGGLRNEQFF. The genes are TRBV3-1 and TRBJ2-1; 14 nucleotides align to TRBD2. CDR1 and CDR2 from the germline V gene are LGHDT and YNNKEL (reference sequence). CDR3 size: 19 residues. V shed 1 base and J 7 bases; nucleotides not matched to a gene: 12.

Judged by abundance, this clonotype is hyperexpanded (1% or more). V and J are TRBV12-3 or TRBV12-4 and TRBJ2-4, with D perhaps TRBD1 (7 bases). V dropped 3 bases and J dropped 4 bases, with 13 bases sitting between them. The CDR3 has 15 amino acids. The CDR3 reads CASSFQGGAKNIQYF. DNA for the CDR3: TGTGCCAGCAGTTTCCAGGGGGGAGCTAAAAACATTCAGTACTTC.